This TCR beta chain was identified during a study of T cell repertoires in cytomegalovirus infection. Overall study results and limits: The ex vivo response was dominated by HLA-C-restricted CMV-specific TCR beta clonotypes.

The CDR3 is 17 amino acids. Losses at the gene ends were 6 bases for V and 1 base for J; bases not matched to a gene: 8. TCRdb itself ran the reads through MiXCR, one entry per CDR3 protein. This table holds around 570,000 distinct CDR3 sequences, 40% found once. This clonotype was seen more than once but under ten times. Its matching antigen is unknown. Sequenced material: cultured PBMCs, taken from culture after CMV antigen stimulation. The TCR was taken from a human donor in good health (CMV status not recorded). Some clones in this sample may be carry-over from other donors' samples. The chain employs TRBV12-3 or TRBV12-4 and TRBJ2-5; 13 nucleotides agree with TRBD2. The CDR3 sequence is CASRGTRLAGGQETQYF. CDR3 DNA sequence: TGTGCCAGCAGGGGGACAAGACTAGCGGGGGGCCAAGAGACCCAGTACTTC.